The source of this T cell receptor beta chain is a study of blood T cell repertoires in COVID-19. About the study: The origin of the acute and convalescent COVID-19 samples was the United States, Italy and Spain. T cells, B-cell-depleted T cells, or PBMCs provided the cDNA or gDNA that served as material.

In the authors' workflow: Estimates of nucleated cell counts were drawn from the amplification of reference gene primers. Generated by immunoSEQ multiplex PCR, the TCRdb table keeps only in-frame clones and is missing some. From that table come the V and J calls and clone size; the DNA was used to work out D and trimming. The data contain under 250,000 clones, more than 70% of them seen just once; the ten biggest clones take up 8.2%. Germline-derived CDR1 and CDR2 are MNHEY and SMNVEV (reference sequence). The junction had 6 bases not matched to a gene; V was cut back by 5 bases and J by 9 bases. This CDR3 region has 15 residues.

Input material: peripheral blood. This chain connects TRBV27 to TRBJ1-6, with 11 nucleotides matching TRBD1. This sequence originates from a woman aged 50 to 60 with acute or convalescent COVID-19. The CDR3 region is CASSPQGTGGSPLHF. In DNA, the CDR3 is TGTGCCAGCAGTCCCCAGGGGACAGGGGGTTCACCCCTCCACTTT.